What follows are 6 T cell receptor beta chains derived from one specimen sequenced in a study of Ad26.COV2.S vaccination and SARS-CoV-2 variants. Measured with immunoSEQ multiplex PCR; TCRdb has only the in-frame clones, and not every one. The table lists 430,000 or so clones, 90% of them singletons. Sample treatment: roughly 19 received Ad26.COV2.S at low or high dose, single or two shots; 5 received placebo; per-sample allocation not given. Sampling occurred on day 63 after the first vaccine or placebo injection. Sequences were derived from peripheral blood, sampled in a trial of Ad26.COV2.S vaccine versus placebo. Receptors were obtained from a person between 18 and 65 years old who received the Ad26.COV2.S COVID-19 vaccine or a placebo.

The CDR3 reads CASSLGQATGELFF. In DNA form, the CDR3 reads TGTGCCAGCAGTCTGGGACAGGCAACCGGGGAGCTGTTTTTT. The chain carries TRBV28 and TRBJ2-2; 8 nucleotides match TRBD1. V was pared by 5 bases and J by 5 bases, with 4 bases of the junction left unmatched. The CDR3 sequence is 14 residues long. Germline V gives CDR1 MDHEN, CDR2 SYDVKM.

This chain joins TRBV5-1 and TRBJ2-2; the match to TRBD1 covers 8 bases. Germline lookup yields CDR1 SGHRS and CDR2 YFSETQ. The CDR3 is made up of 17 amino acids. V lost 2 bases and J lost 4; bases outside the gene matches: 10. The CDR3 DNA reads as TGCGCCAGCAGCTTCCCTTCCCAGGGGGCTACCACCGGGGAGCTGTTTTTT. Translation gives CASSFPSQGATTGELFF.

Only one count was recorded for this clone. This rearrangement joins TRBV6-1 to TRBJ2-1, with TRBD2 matching 10 bases. Germline loops: CDR1 MNHNS, CDR2 SASEGT. V dropped 2 bases and J dropped 9; count of bases not matched to a gene: 13. This CDR3 contains 17 residues. The chain's CDR3 is CASSEMQLTSGFIEQFF. DNA of the CDR3: TGTGCCAGCAGTGAAATGCAATTGACTAGCGGGTTCATTGAGCAGTTCTTC.

The V call is TRBV19, the J call TRBJ1-3; maybe TRBD1 (5 bases). V was clipped by 5 bases and J by 0 bases, with 5 bases between them. CDR1 and CDR2 from the germline V gene are LNHDA and SQIVND (reference sequence). This CDR3 is 13 amino acids long. The DNA for the CDR3 is TGTGCCAGTAGTCAGGGCTCTGGAAACACCATATATTTT. Amino acids: CASSQGSGNTIYF. Looking up the rest from reference TRBV19 and TRBJ1-3 gives the full variable domain: DGGITQSPKYLFRKEGQNVTLSCEQNLNHDAMYWYRQDPGQGLRLIYYSQIVNDFQKGDIAEGYSVSREKKESFPLTVTSAQKNPTAFYLCASSQGSGNTIYFGEGSWLTVV.

The CDR3: CASSQDSLAGGYEQYF. As DNA, the CDR3 is TGCGCCAGCAGCCAAGATTCCCTAGCGGGCGGGTACGAGCAGTACTTC. The rearrangement joins TRBV4-1 to TRBJ2-7; 8 bases are shared with TRBD2. Germline V CDR1 and CDR2: MGHRA, YSYEKL. J was trimmed by 4 bases and V by 0 bases; bases with no gene match: 8. There are 16 residues in the CDR3.

This clone occurred once. The rearrangement joins TRBV25-1 to TRBJ2-1; 8 bases are a match to TRBD2. The CDR3 extends over 14 amino acids. After removal of 7 bases from V and 4 bases from J, the junction contained 6 bases not matched to a gene. The V gene's germline CDR1 is MGHDK and CDR2 SYGVNS. CDR3 sequence reads: CASTTSGKYNEQFF. CDR3 DNA: TGTGCCAGCACAACTAGCGGAAAGTACAATGAGCAGTTCTTC.